The sample holds a few counts of the clone carrying this T cell receptor beta chain. The antigen remains undetermined. CDR3 size: 15 residues. V lost 4 bases and J 7 bases, leaving 18 bases between the germline ends. The germline V gene encodes CDR1 SGHDT and CDR2 YYEEEE. The sample is drawn from a study of cytotoxic CD8 clonotypes in ibrutinib-treated CLL. Study overall: Response sampling occurred after a median around 12 months of treatment (range 6 to 36). Study-wide results and limits: The study found baseline clonality above age-matched healthy donors, tracking circulating CD8+ T-cell counts.

Measured with immunoSEQ multiplex PCR; TCRdb has only the in-frame clones, and not every one. This sample has some 140,000 clones, with approximately 81% found just once. The sequence derives from a human donor with chronic lymphocytic leukemia. The rearrangement links TRBV5-6 to TRBJ1-5; D possibly corresponds to TRBD1 (6 bases). Sequencing was performed on PBMCs, taken after 24 months of ibrutinib treatment. In nucleotides, the CDR3 is TGTGCCAGCAGCCCCTACGGGGGGGCAAGCCAGCCCCAGCATTTT. Translation gives CASSPYGGASQPQHF.